Listed below are T cell receptor beta chains from one sample, sequenced in a study of cytomegalovirus exposure and HLA in healthy donors. Libraries were prepared by immunoSEQ multiplex PCR; TCRdb keeps only in-frame clonotypes and omits some of them. The sample has under 130,000 clones, 70% seen once. Sequenced material: PBMCs. Source of these receptors: a man aged 35-49 years in good health and CMV-seropositive. The CDR3 runs from the conserved cysteine through the conserved F or W. Fields, in order: J gene, V gene, CDR3 length, CDR3 protein.

>TRBJ2-1|TRBV5-4|15
CASSLGGSIYNEQFF
>TRBJ2-3|TRBV7-2|16
CASSSPLAGGPDTQYF
>TRBJ2-7|TRBV4-1|16
CASSQDPGQGDYEQYF
>TRBJ2-5|TRBV7-8|14
CASSLMTGRETQYF
>TRBJ1-5|TRBV28|14
CASFEEGSNQPQHF
>TRBJ2-5|TRBV6-1|10
CASNEETQYF
>TRBJ2-3|TRBV14|15
CASSQAAGRTDTQYF
>TRBJ2-7|TRBV27|15
CASSLGGQGAYEQYF
>TRBJ2-1|TRBV4-3|16
CASSQDSQRGYNEQFF
>TRBJ1-3|TRBV4-3|14
CASRHQGSGNTIYF
>TRBJ2-1|TRBV25-1|14
CASSDVAGVREQFF
>TRBJ2-5|TRBV30|11
CAWSEGETQYF
>TRBJ1-5|TRBV4-1|15
CASSLALYSNRPQHF
>TRBJ1-1|TRBV7-9|17
CASSPRTGGVRWTEAFF
>TRBJ1-1|TRBV2|11
CAITGSSEAFF
>TRBJ2-7|TRBV28|14
CASSLGSGSNEQYF
>TRBJ1-1|TRBV27|13
CASSLTGQLEAFF
>TRBJ1-5|TRBV30|14
CAWSVYDSGVPQHF
>TRBJ2-5|TRBV30|11
CAWSTSETQYF
>TRBJ1-1|TRBV5-1|14
CASSKDSTDTEAFF
>TRBJ1-1|TRBV4-1|13
CASSFGGNTEAFF
>TRBJ1-2|TRBV2|15
CASSDSQFFAYGYTF
>TRBJ2-5|TRBV4-1|16
CASSPRISGRQETQYF
>TRBJ1-4|TRBV7-9|12
CASSLGEVKLFF
>TRBJ1-1|TRBV7-9|15
CASSRPGTGGTEAFF
>TRBJ2-7|TRBV6-1|15
CASSEEVAGSYEQYF
>TRBJ1-1|TRBV6-1|15
CASSEATGGNTEAFF
>TRBJ1-6|TRBV6-5|15
CASSYSGQGQSPLHF
>TRBJ1-2|TRBV5-1|14
CASSLAGSSGGYTF
>TRBJ1-5|TRBV2|13
CASSEFNPETQHF
>TRBJ2-5|TRBV19|17
CASSFSTRGGPQETQYF
>TRBJ1-2|TRBV7-2|14
CASSLRDRNYGYTF
>TRBJ2-7|TRBV6-5|15
CASSYSSPPGGEQYF
>TRBJ1-1|TRBV5-8|15
CASSAPGHKNTEAFF
>TRBJ2-3|TRBV11-2|19
CASSSMGGLAAGWADTQYF
>TRBJ2-1|TRBV7-3|14
CASSPSGDYNEQFF
>TRBJ2-1|TRBV7-3|15
CASSFTVGSYNEQFF
>TRBJ2-2|TRBV7-9|16
CASSLGLAGDTGELFF
>TRBJ2-5|TRBV23-1|15
CARPPSPQGQETQYF
>TRBJ2-7|TRBV30|13
CAWLASSSYEQYF
>TRBJ1-1|TRBV7-9|14
CASNVQGLATEAFF
>TRBJ1-3|TRBV10-2|13
CASSEEGGNTIYF
>TRBJ2-2|TRBV5-1|16
CASSSPGTTNTGELFF
>TRBJ1-1|TRBV5-1|15
CASSLALTPNTEAFF
>TRBJ2-2|TRBV7-9|13
CASKSGYTGELFF
>TRBJ2-1|TRBV5-1|15
CASSSLGGSYNEQFF
>TRBJ2-1|TRBV5-1|15
CASSFAGGPSGEQFF
>TRBJ1-1|TRBV5-1|14
CASSLDVANTEAFF